This TCR beta chain was documented in a study of blood T cell repertoires in COVID-19. For the study at large: Both acute and convalescent COVID-19 samples were obtained from the United States, Italy and Spain.

Study processing details: Reference gene primer amplification gave estimated nucleated cell counts. Only in-frame clones appear in the TCRdb table, and some are missing; sequencing was by immunoSEQ multiplex PCR. V, J and clone size derive from that table, while D and trimming were established from the DNA sequence. The sample includes about 61,000 clones, roughly 80% of them seen just once. Germline V CDR1 and CDR2: ENHRY, SYGVKD. The CDR3 contains 15 residues. Trimming shortened V by 4 bases and J by 2 bases, and 11 bases separated the two germline ends. The TCR was taken from a man aged 80 or over with active or convalescent COVID-19. The sample taken for sequencing was peripheral blood. V is TRBV10-3 and J is TRBJ2-2; D is perhaps TRBD2 (7 bases). CDR3 sequence (DNA): TGTGCCATCAGTGTTGGGGGGGGCAACACCGGGGAGCTGTTTTTT. It is translated as CAISVGGGNTGELFF.